This T cell receptor (beta chain) was sequenced for a study of Ad26.COV2.S vaccination and SARS-CoV-2 variants. As for the study in general: By the intramuscular route, Ad26.COV2.S was given once, or twice 56 days apart. Study-wide points: Those who received the vaccine showed greater spike-specific TCR breadth than those given placebo.

Treatment defined: around 19 received Ad26.COV2.S at low or high dose, single or two shots; about 5 received placebo; per-sample allocation not given. At day 63 after the first vaccine or placebo injection, samples were drawn. Boston hosted the donor, who was an adult aged 18-55 years. Ad26 vector vaccine expressed Wuhan-strain SARS-CoV-2 spike. Assay used: immunoSEQ multiplex PCR; TCRdb lists only in-frame clones, some missing. Among about 420,000 clones listed, approximately 88% were seen once. Germline V gives CDR1 SGHKS, CDR2 YYEKEE (reference sequence). This CDR3 contains 14 residues. J gave up 0 bases and V 4 bases, and 3 bases lay outside the gene matches. On this clone itself: Antigen specificity is unknown.

The origin of this receptor is a person between 18 and 65 years old who received the Ad26.COV2.S COVID-19 vaccine or a placebo. The gene calls are TRBV5-5 and TRBJ1-1, with 7 bases that match TRBD1. Material: peripheral blood, obtained in a trial of Ad26.COV2.S vaccine versus placebo. The CDR3: CASSLTGMNTEAFF. The DNA for the CDR3 is TGTGCCAGCAGCCTGACAGGGATGAACACTGAAGCTTTCTTT.